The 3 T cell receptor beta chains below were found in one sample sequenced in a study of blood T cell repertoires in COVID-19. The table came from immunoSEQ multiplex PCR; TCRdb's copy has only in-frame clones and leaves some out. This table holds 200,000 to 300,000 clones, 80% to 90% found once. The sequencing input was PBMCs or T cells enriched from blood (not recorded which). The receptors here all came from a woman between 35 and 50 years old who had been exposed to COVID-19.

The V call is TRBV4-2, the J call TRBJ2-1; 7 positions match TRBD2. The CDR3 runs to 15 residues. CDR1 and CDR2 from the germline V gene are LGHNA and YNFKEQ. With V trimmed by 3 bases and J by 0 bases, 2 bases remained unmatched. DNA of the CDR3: TGTGCCAGCAGCCAGGCTAGCGGCTCCTACAATGAGCAGTTCTTC. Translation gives CASSQASGSYNEQFF.

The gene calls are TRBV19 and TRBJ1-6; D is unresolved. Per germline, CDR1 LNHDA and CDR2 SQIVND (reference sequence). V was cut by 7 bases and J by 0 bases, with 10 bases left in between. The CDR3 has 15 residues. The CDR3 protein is CASNSASSYNSPLHF. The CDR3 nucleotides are TGTGCCAGTAATTCCGCGAGCTCCTATAATTCACCCCTCCACTTT.

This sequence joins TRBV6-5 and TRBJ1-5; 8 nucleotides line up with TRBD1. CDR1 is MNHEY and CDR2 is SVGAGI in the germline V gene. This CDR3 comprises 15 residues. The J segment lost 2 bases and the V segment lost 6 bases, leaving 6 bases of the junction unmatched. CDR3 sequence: CASSDRGGGNQPQHF. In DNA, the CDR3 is TGTGCCAGCAGCGACAGGGGTGGGGGCAATCAGCCCCAGCATTTT.